One and the same sample provided the 19 T cell receptor beta chains below, sequenced in a study of response to subunit inactivated influenza vaccine. TCRdb recomputed calls from the RT-PCR reads with MiXCR, one row per CDR3 protein. The table has about 540,000 distinct CDR3 sequences, roughly 25% seen once. Separately, the same data were catalogued under a study of T cells expressing NK-cell markers. From that report: Synthesis of TCR beta cDNA relied on 5'RACE template switching carrying UMIs.

The source was CD4+ T cells sorted from PBMCs, collected 12 days after vaccination. These TCRs come from a man aged 50 or older who received an inactivated influenza vaccine.

The V and J genes are TRBV7-2 and TRBJ2-2, with 11 bases identical to TRBD2. Unmatched junction bases numbered 8, after V lost 4 bases and J lost 4 bases. The CDR3 totals 17 residues. The V gene's germline CDR1 is SGHTA and CDR2 FQGNSA. The DNA for the CDR3 is TGTGCCAGCAGCTCTCCACTTAGCGGGGGGGCCACCGGGGAGCTGTTTTTT. This translates into CASSSPLSGGATGELFF. Full variable domain (outside the CDR3, taken from reference TRBV7-2 and TRBJ2-2): GAGVSQSPSNKVTEKGKDVELRCDPISGHTALYWYRQSLGQGLEFLIYFQGNSAPDKSGLPSDRFSAERTGGSVSTLTIQRTQQEDSAVYLCASSSPLSGGATGELFFGEGSRLTVL.

Of note for this clonotype: At one end, the junction sequence differs from germline, possibly due to a read error. CDR3 DNA sequence: TGTGCCAGCAGGTTAGGGGCCGGGTACGAGCAGTACTTC. The encoded protein is CASRLGAGYEQYF. This chain uses TRBV12-3 or TRBV12-4 with TRBJ2-7, with D maybe TRBD1 (5 bases). This CDR3 has 13 amino acids.

This clonotype came up many times. The chain carries TRBV5-1 and TRBJ2-1, with TRBD2 matching over 11 bases. This CDR3 region has 16 residues. The trim removed 0 bases at V and 4 bases at J, leaving 3 bases unmatched. From germline, CDR1 is SGHRS and CDR2 YFSETQ. CDR3 amino acids: CASSLDTSGGYNEQFF. In DNA form, the CDR3 reads TGCGCCAGCAGCTTGGATACTAGCGGGGGTTACAATGAGCAGTTCTTC. Complete variable domain (other parts from reference TRBV5-1 and TRBJ2-1): KAGVTQTPRYLIKTRGQQVTLSCSPISGHRSVSWYQQTPGQGLQFLFEYFSETQRNKGNFPGRFSGRQFSNSRSEMNVSTLELGDSALYLCASSLDTSGGYNEQFFGPGTRLTVL.

This clonotype was seen many times. V usage is TRBV7-2 and J usage is TRBJ2-5; D unresolved. The CDR3 sequence is 15 residues long. Germline V gene sequence: CDR1 SGHTA, CDR2 FQGNSA. Trimming took 0 bases from V and 2 from J, leaving 10 bases between them. CDR3: CASSLAVSPQETQYF. CDR3 coding DNA: TGTGCCAGCAGCTTAGCGGTCAGCCCGCAAGAGACCCAGTACTTC.

V is TRBV20-1 and J is TRBJ2-5; a weak D match, TRBD1 (6 bases). V was trimmed by 3 bases and J by 1 base, leaving 12 bases between them. Germline-derived CDR1 and CDR2 are DFQATT and SNEGSKA (reference sequence). The CDR3 runs 14 residues. The CDR3: CSASFGQRQETQYF. As DNA, the CDR3 is TGCAGTGCTAGCTTTGGACAGCGCCAAGAGACCCAGTACTTC.

The V gene is TRBV5-1, the J gene TRBJ2-4; possibly TRBD2 for D (6 bases). Germline CDR1 reads SGHRS; CDR2 reads YFSETQ. The CDR3 contains 17 residues. Trimming left V 1 base short and J 2 bases short, with 16 bases between. DNA for the CDR3: TGCGCCAGCAGCTTGTTAGGAGGGGACGGGTCCAAAAACATTCAGTACTTC. It encodes CASSLLGGDGSKNIQYF.

The chain joins TRBV9 to TRBJ2-2; no definite D call. Germline CDR1 is SGDLS and CDR2 is YYNGEE. The CDR3 extends over 14 amino acids. Deletions cut 4 bases from V and 0 bases from J, with 7 bases between. For the CDR3, the DNA is TGTGCCAGCAGCCCTAACTCGAACACCGGGGAGCTGTTTTTT. Translation gives CASSPNSNTGELFF.

The rearrangement joins TRBV29-1 to TRBJ2-5, with D maybe TRBD1 (6 bases). Germline lookup yields CDR1 SQVTM and CDR2 ANQGSEA. CDR3 length equals 12 residues. Between the trimmed V and J ends, which lost 8 bases and 0 bases, there was a span of 10 bases. The CDR3: CSQRQDQETQYF. CDR3 nucleotides: TGCAGCCAAAGACAGGACCAAGAGACCCAGTACTTC.

The CDR3 nucleotides are TGCGCCAGCAGCTTGTTAGGGACAGGGACTTCACCCCTCCACTTT. Translating gives CASSLLGTGTSPLHF. The chain couples TRBV5-1 to TRBJ1-6; the match to TRBD1 covers 9 bases. Germline-derived CDR1 and CDR2 are SGHRS and YFSETQ. J was trimmed by 9 bases and V by 1 base; bases with no gene match: 5. The CDR3 loop spans 15 amino acids. The variable domain in full, completed from reference TRBV5-1 and TRBJ1-6, reads KAGVTQTPRYLIKTRGQQVTLSCSPISGHRSVSWYQQTPGQGLQFLFEYFSETQRNKGNFPGRFSGRQFSNSRSEMNVSTLELGDSALYLCASSLLGTGTSPLHFGNGTRLTVT.

The chain links TRBV5-1 to TRBJ2-7; TRBD1 agrees at 11 bases. After removal of 2 bases from V and 5 bases from J, the junction contained 6 bases not matched to a gene. CDR1 and CDR2 from the germline V gene are SGHRS and YFSETQ. CDR3 length: 15 amino acids. The CDR3 loop reads CASSLPGQGDHEQYF. For the CDR3, the DNA is TGCGCCAGCAGCTTACCGGGACAGGGGGACCACGAGCAGTACTTC.

The rearrangement uses TRBV4-3 and TRBJ1-2, with TRBD1 matching over 11 bases. From germline, CDR1 is LGHNA and CDR2 YSLEER. This CDR3 contains 16 residues. J was trimmed by 1 base and V by 0 bases; bases with no gene match: 1. The chain's CDR3 is CASSQEDRGLNYGYTF. The CDR3 coding sequence is TGCGCCAGCAGCCAAGAGGACAGGGGGCTTAACTATGGCTACACCTTC.

This clonotype appeared a few times. This chain uses TRBV12-3 or TRBV12-4 with TRBJ1-5, with TRBD1 matching 9 bases. The length of the CDR3 is 17 residues. J lost 1 base, V lost 5 bases, and 9 bases had no gene match. CDR3 sequence (DNA): TGTGCCAGCAGTCCAAGGACAGGGGCTTCGAGCAATCAGCCCCAGCATTTT. Translation gives CASSPRTGASSNQPQHF.

J is TRBJ2-1 and V is TRBV5-5; D perhaps matches TRBD2 (6 bases). The CDR3 has 14 amino acids. The germline V and J ends were trimmed by 4 bases and 4 bases, with 12 bases remaining between them. The germline CDR1 and CDR2 sequences are SGHKS and YYEKEE (reference sequence). The CDR3 DNA sequence: TGTGCCAGCAGCGAAATAGCGGATTACAATGAGCAGTTCTTC. Its protein product is CASSEIADYNEQFF.

This clonotype was counted at least ten times. This chain uses TRBV27 with TRBJ2-2; weak D call: TRBD1 (6 bases). Germline assignment: CDR1 MNHEY and CDR2 SMNVEV (reference sequence). CDR3 length: 16 amino acids. Trimming cost V 6 bases and J 2 bases, with 16 bases left between them. The CDR3 coding sequence is TGTGCCAGCAGCCATAACAGGGCTCTTAACACCGGGGAGCTGTTTTTT. Its translation is CASSHNRALNTGELFF.

This clonotype was seen just once. The gene calls are TRBV7-2 and TRBJ2-7, with 7 bases identical to TRBD2. The CDR3 consists of 16 residues. V dropped 3 bases and J dropped 3; count of bases not matched to a gene: 11. The germline gives CDR1 SGHTA, CDR2 FQGNSA. CDR3 protein: CASSLVASASGYEQYF. Here the CDR3 DNA reads TGTGCCAGCAGCTTGGTGGCATCGGCTAGCGGCTACGAGCAGTACTTC. Using reference TRBV7-2 and TRBJ2-7 for the parts outside the CDR3, the full variable domain is GAGVSQSPSNKVTEKGKDVELRCDPISGHTALYWYRQSLGQGLEFLIYFQGNSAPDKSGLPSDRFSAERTGGSVSTLTIQRTQQEDSAVYLCASSLVASASGYEQYFGPGTRLTVT.

This clonotype was seen repeatedly, ten times or more. The V call is TRBV14, the J call TRBJ2-1; D ambiguous. Germline V lookup: CDR1 SGHDN, CDR2 FVKESK. The CDR3 extends over 15 amino acids. The germline V and J ends were trimmed by 0 bases and 2 bases, with 8 bases remaining between them. The CDR3 DNA sequence: TGTGCCAGCAGCCAAGACAGGTCCCCCTACAATGAGCAGTTCTTC. Translated: CASSQDRSPYNEQFF.

The chain is built from TRBV4-2 and TRBJ1-1; no clear D gene. The CDR3 is 13 amino acids. V lost 6 bases and J lost 3, with 11 bases in between. The germline CDR1 and CDR2 sequences are LGHNA and YNFKEQ. DNA of the CDR3: TGTGCCAGCAGTATAGCCTGGGACACTGAAGCTTTCTTT. Amino acid sequence: CASSIAWDTEAFF.

This chain uses TRBV4-2 with TRBJ2-5, with 11 bases lining up with TRBD2. Germline V gene lookup returns CDR1 LGHNA and CDR2 YNFKEQ. The CDR3 length is 15 residues. The V gene end was trimmed by 4 bases and the J gene end by 4 bases; junction bases not matched to a gene: 5. DNA for the CDR3: TGTGCCAGCAGCCCTACTAGCGGGAGAAGAGAGACCCAGTACTTC. Its translation: CASSPTSGRRETQYF.

The chain joins TRBV12-3 or TRBV12-4 to TRBJ2-2; 7 nucleotides agree with TRBD1. CDR3 length: 14 residues. Trimming removed 4 bases from V and 4 bases from J; junction bases left unmatched: 3. The CDR3 is CASSSRDSTGELFF. CDR3 coding DNA: TGTGCCAGCAGTTCCCGGGACAGCACCGGGGAGCTGTTTTTT.